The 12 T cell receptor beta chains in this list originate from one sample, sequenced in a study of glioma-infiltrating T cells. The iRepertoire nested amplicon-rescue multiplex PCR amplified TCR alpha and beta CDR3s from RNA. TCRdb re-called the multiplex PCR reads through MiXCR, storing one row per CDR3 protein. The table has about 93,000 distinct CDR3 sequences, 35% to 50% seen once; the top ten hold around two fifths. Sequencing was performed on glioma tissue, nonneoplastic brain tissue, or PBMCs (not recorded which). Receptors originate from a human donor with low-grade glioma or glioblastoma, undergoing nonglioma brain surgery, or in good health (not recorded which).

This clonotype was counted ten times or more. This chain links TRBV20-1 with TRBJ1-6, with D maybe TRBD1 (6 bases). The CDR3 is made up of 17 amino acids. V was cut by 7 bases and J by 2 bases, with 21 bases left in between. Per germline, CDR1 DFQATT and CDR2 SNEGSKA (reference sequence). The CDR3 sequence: CSVPTGQVQTYNSPLHF. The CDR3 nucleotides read TGCAGTGTTCCCACGGGACAAGTTCAAACCTATAATTCACCCCTCCACTTT.

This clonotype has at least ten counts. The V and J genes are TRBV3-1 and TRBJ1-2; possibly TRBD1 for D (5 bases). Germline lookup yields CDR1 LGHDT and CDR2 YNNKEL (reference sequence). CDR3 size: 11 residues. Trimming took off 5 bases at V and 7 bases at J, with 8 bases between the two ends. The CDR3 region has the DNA TGTGCCAGCAGCTATGACAGTGGCTACACCTTC. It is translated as CASSYDSGYTF.

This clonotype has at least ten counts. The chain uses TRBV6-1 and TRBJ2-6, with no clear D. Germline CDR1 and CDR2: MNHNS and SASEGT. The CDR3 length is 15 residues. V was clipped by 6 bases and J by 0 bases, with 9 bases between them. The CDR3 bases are TGTGCCAGCAGCCCAATTTCCTCTGGGGCCAACGTCCTGACTTTC. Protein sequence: CASSPISSGANVLTF.

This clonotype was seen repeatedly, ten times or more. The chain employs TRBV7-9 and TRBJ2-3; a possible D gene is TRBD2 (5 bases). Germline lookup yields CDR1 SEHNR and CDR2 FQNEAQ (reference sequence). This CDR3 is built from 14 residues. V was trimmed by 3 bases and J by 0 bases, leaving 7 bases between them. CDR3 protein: CASSFRGSTDTQYF. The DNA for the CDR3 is TGTGCCAGCAGCTTCCGCGGGAGCACAGATACGCAGTATTTT. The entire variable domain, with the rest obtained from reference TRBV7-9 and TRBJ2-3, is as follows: DTGVSQNPRHKITKRGQNVTFRCDPISEHNRLYWYRQTLGQGPEFLTYFQNEAQLEKSRLLSDRFSAERPKGSFSTLEIQRTEQGDSAMYLCASSFRGSTDTQYFGPGTRLTVL.

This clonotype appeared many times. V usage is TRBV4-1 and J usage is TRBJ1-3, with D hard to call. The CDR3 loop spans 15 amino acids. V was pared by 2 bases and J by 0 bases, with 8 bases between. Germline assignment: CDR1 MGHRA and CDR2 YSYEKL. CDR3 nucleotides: TGCGCCAGCAGCCAAATAGTCGACTCTGGAAACACCATATATTTT. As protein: CASSQIVDSGNTIYF.

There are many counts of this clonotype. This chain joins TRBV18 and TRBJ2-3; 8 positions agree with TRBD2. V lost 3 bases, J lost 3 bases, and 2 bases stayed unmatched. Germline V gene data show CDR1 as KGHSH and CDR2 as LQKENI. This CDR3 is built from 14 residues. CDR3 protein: CASSPPGGTDTQYF. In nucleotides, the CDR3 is TGTGCCAGCTCACCCCCGGGAGGGACAGATACGCAGTATTTT.

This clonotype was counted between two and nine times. In nucleotides, the CDR3 is TGCAGCGCGAGGGGGGCAGCGGGATCCTACGAGCAGTACTTC. This gives the protein CSARGAAGSYEQYF. The chain links TRBV29-1 to TRBJ2-7; possibly TRBD2 for D (7 bases). Per germline, CDR1 SQVTM and CDR2 ANQGSEA. V lost 7 bases, J lost 1 base, and 17 bases lay in between. This CDR3 spans 14 amino acids.

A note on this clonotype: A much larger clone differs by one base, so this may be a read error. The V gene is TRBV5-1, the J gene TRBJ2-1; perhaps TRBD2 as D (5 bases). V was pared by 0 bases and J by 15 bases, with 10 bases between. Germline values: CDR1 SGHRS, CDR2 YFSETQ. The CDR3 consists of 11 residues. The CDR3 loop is CASSLVLARFF. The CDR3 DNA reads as TGCGCCAGCAGCTTGGTTCTAGCTAGGTTCTTC.

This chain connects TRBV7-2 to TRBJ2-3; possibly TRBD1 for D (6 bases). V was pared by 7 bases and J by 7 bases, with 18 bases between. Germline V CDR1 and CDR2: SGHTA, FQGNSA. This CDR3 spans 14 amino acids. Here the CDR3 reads CASIIAPGTYTQYF. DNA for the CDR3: TGTGCCAGCATCATAGCCCCTGGGACATATACGCAGTATTTT.

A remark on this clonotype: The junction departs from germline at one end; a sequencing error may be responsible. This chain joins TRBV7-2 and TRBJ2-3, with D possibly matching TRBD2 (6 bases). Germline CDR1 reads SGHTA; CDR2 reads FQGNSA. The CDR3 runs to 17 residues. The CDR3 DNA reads TGTGCCAGCAGCGGGGGTCTTAGCGGAAGGGGAACAGATGCGCAGTGTTTT. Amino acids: CASSGGLSGRGTDAQCF.

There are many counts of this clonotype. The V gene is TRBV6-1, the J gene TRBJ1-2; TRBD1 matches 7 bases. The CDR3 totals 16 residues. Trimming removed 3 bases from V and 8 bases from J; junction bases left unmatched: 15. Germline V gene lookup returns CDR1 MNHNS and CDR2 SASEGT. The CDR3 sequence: CASSDPSRAGGLGYTF. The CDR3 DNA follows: TGTGCCAGCAGTGACCCGTCGCGGGCAGGGGGTTTGGGCTACACCTTC.

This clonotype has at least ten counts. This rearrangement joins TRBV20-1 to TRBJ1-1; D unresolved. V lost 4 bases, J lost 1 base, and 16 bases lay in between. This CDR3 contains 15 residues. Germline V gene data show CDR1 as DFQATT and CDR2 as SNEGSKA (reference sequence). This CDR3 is CSANTRTAWNTEAFF. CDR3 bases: TGCAGTGCTAACACTCGGACCGCTTGGAACACTGAAGCTTTCTTT.